These 6 T cell receptor beta chains originate from one sample sequenced in a study of T cell changes during pregnancy in multiple sclerosis. Sequencing used immunoSEQ multiplex PCR; TCRdb keeps in-frame clones, though not all of them. The sample comprises about 79,000 clones, around nine tenths of which are singletons, and 0.4% to 0.6% rests with the top ten. This specimen was CD4+ T cells from peripheral blood mononuclear cells, taken in the second trimester of pregnancy. The receptors stem from a female donor with multiple sclerosis, enrolled in a pregnancy study.

The chain uses TRBV19 and TRBJ2-7, with D possibly being TRBD1 (6 bases). This CDR3 has 14 amino acids. V dropped 3 bases and J dropped 5 bases, with 14 bases sitting between them. Germline CDR1 reads LNHDA; CDR2 reads SQIVND (reference sequence). Here the CDR3 DNA reads TGTGCCAGTAGTATGGCGAGGGGGTACGACGAGCAGTACTTC. Its protein product is CASSMARGYDEQYF.

The V and J genes are TRBV27 and TRBJ2-2; 8 positions agree with TRBD2. The CDR3 runs to 16 residues. J was trimmed by 3 bases and V by 4 bases; bases with no gene match: 7. The germline gives CDR1 MNHEY, CDR2 SMNVEV (reference sequence). The CDR3 region has the DNA TGTGCCAGCAGTTCATGGACTAGCTATGACACCGGGGAGCTGTTTTTT. Translating it yields CASSSWTSYDTGELFF.

The chain has TRBV30 and TRBJ2-1, with 13 bases identical to TRBD2. The CDR3 spans 16 residues. J gave up 8 bases and V 1 base, and 8 bases lay outside the gene matches. CDR1 and CDR2 (germline): GTSNPN, SVGIG (reference sequence). The CDR3 protein is CAWSAPLAGGPHEQFF. The CDR3, as DNA: TGTGCCTGGAGTGCCCCACTAGCGGGAGGGCCTCATGAGCAGTTCTTC.

CDR3: CASSVEERECSREQYF. The CDR3 DNA reads as TGTGCCAGCAGCGTAGAAGAGCGGGAGTGCTCTCGGGAGCAGTACTTC. The genes are TRBV9 and TRBJ2-7, with 8 bases aligning to TRBD2. V was clipped by 0 bases and J by 7 bases; unmatched bases: 12. Germline-derived CDR1 and CDR2 are SGDLS and YYNGEE. The length of the CDR3 is 16 residues.

The chain combines TRBV5-4 with TRBJ2-5; D unresolved. The CDR3 is made up of 14 amino acids. V lost 2 bases to trimming and J lost 1 base, with 9 bases between them. Germline-derived CDR1 and CDR2 are SGHNT and YYREEE (reference sequence). CDR3 nucleotide sequence: TGTGCCAGCAGCTTAGGAACAGTCCAAGAGACCCAGTACTTC. Protein sequence: CASSLGTVQETQYF.

The genes are TRBV7-9 and TRBJ1-6, with a weak D call TRBD1 (6 bases). Deletions cut 6 bases from V and 7 bases from J, with 19 bases between. The CDR3 has 16 amino acids. CDR1 and CDR2 from the germline V gene are SEHNR and FQNEAQ (reference sequence). The CDR3 protein is CASRRLSGGANSPLHF. Here the CDR3 DNA reads TGTGCCAGCAGACGACTATCGGGGGGGGCGAATTCACCCCTCCACTTT.